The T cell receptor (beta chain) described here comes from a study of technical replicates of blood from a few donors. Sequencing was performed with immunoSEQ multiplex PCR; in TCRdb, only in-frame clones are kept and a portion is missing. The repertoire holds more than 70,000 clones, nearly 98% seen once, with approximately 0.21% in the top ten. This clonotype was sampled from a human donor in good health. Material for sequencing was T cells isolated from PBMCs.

CDR3 sequence (DNA): TGCGCCAGCAGCTTCGGGGAGTTGGGTGGCACCGGGGAGCTGTTTTTT. Its translation: CASSFGELGGTGELFF. The V gene is TRBV5-1, the J gene TRBJ2-2, with D possibly being TRBD2 (5 bases). CDR1 is SGHRS, CDR2 YFSETQ, per germline. The CDR3 runs 16 residues. V shed 2 bases and J shed 4 bases, with 15 bases lying between them.